The source of this TCR beta chain is a study of cytomegalovirus exposure and HLA in healthy donors. The CDR3 covers 16 residues. The V and J ends lost 5 bases and 4 bases, in that order; junction bases with no gene match: 10. The germline gives CDR1 SGHTA, CDR2 FQGTGA. Primers: 60 Vbeta forward and 13 Jbeta reverse. Data came from immunoSEQ multiplex PCR; TCRdb stores just in-frame clones and leaves some out. The table includes roughly 140,000 clones, 73% detected once. The sample taken for sequencing was PBMCs. This clonotype was sampled from a human donor in good health. The rearrangement joins TRBV7-3 to TRBJ2-1; 8 nucleotides agree with TRBD1. The CDR3 nucleotides read TGTGCCAGCAGCCTATCGACAGGGGTAGTTTACAATGAGCAGTTCTTC. This gives the protein CASSLSTGVVYNEQFF.